These 2 T cell receptor beta chains originate from one sample sequenced in a study of blood T cells in healthy people across ages (dated by TCRdb to the mid-2010s). The receptor library was made with 5' RACE. This sample was sequenced with an Illumina HiSeq 2500. A second about 7 to 11 cycle PCR used a sample-barcoded 5' primer and a J-beta primer mix. TCRdb reanalyzed the raw reads on its own, using fastp at Q25 for trimming and MiXCR for clone calling, and kept in-frame beta chains. Every distinct CDR3 protein forms one entry, paired with its most common genes and DNA. For this sample there are about 1.5 million distinct CDR3 sequences; under 55% appear just once. About 4.1% of the sample is taken by the ten largest. The sample consisted of blood. These TCRs come from a woman aged 18-35 years in good health.

This rearrangement joins TRBV6-5 to TRBJ1-1, with 8 nucleotides matching TRBD1. Germline V lookup: CDR1 MNHEY, CDR2 SVGAGI. Germline trimming cut 4 bases from V and 12 bases from J; bases unmatched to any gene: 19. This CDR3 is built from 16 residues. This chain's CDR3 is CASSFRGRGQVDRTFF. The CDR3 DNA follows: TGTGCCAGCAGTTTTAGGGGCAGGGGGCAAGTGGATCGGACTTTCTTT.

This clonotype showed up just a few times. The V gene is TRBV4-3, the J gene TRBJ1-4; a possible D gene is TRBD1 (5 bases). The germline CDR1 and CDR2 sequences are LGHNA and YSLEER. Trimming pared 2 bases from V and 8 bases from J, leaving 12 bases between. The CDR3 extends over 14 amino acids. The CDR3 reads CASSQPGVREKLFF. For the CDR3, the DNA is TGCGCCAGCAGCCAACCGGGGGTTCGGGAAAAACTGTTTTTT.